Below, one TCR beta chain is given with its context. It lacks a known antigen. Base qualities are not provided; no much larger clone lies one nucleotide away. These data come from a study of radiation and T cells in renal cell carcinoma (TCRdb year 2020). Broadly, across the study: The samples were drawn from a clinical trial, where primary renal cell carcinomas were treated with 15 Gy of stereotactic body radiation therapy and then removed by nephrectomy 4 weeks afterward. In total, approximately 54 samples, comprising some 25 tumors and some 27 peripheral blood samples, were subjected to TCR beta sequencing. In the approximately 53 samples combined, 4,016,671 unique CDR3 nucleotide sequences were found, encoding 2,658,974 unique CDR3 amino acid sequences. Broad study findings and their caveats: Because pretreatment tumor biopsies were not available, the study could not determine whether clonotypes were already present within the tumor at baseline. With a single-armed trial design, the study had no way to address how radiation dose or scheduling affects the TCR repertoire. Blood repertoire dynamics were not followed beyond 4 weeks after treatment. An increase in top tumor clonotypes in blood was observed from baseline to 2 weeks post-radiation, followed by contraction by 4 weeks, which was taken to suggest transient expansion of tumor-resident clones.

TCR beta libraries were generated from genomic DNA with the immunoSEQ kit, following the manufacturer's recommendations. For library preparation, a first multiplex PCR was performed with proprietary primers, followed by a second PCR in which unique barcodes were added, and bead cleanups were performed after each round. Each sample batch included a kit-provided positive control reaction and a negative control reaction. The final libraries were assessed on an Agilent 4200 TapeStation D1000 ScreenTape, pooled by volume, and quantified by qPCR. Sequencing was performed on an Illumina NextSeq500 with a MidOutput 150-cycle cartridge, and 156 Read1 and 15 Index1 cycles were run with kit custom primers. The pooled library was loaded at 0.9 to 1 pM, with an approximately 21% PhiX control spiked in. As for the original processing: Vendor-processed data were analyzed in R, and a clonotype was defined as all T cells sharing the same CDR3 nucleotide sequence. For clone abundance analyses, frequencies were normalized to the 10,000 most abundant clones in each sample. Public T cell clones, which averaged fewer than five per sample, were excluded before analysis. A difference in abundance of at least 32-fold between compartments was used to define tumor-enriched and baseline blood-enriched clonotypes. Clonotypes expanded or contracted between blood time points were identified with a beta-binomial differential abundance model. Tumor-blood repertoire similarity was measured with the Baroni-Urbani and Buser coefficient, and group comparisons used two-tailed Wilcoxon tests in R. Drawn from immuneACCESS, this table holds only the in-frame rearrangements with V and J called that TCRdb kept. Clones are partly lost; checked studies trace under half to an unresolved V gene and leave the rest unexplained. V and J calls plus clone size are reproduced from that table; the DNA served to infer D and trimming. In all, the sample holds 100,000 to 150,000 clones, and 80% to 90% of those were seen once. Jointly, the top ten make up around 2% of the sample.

The time point label, read with the paper, signifies: blood 2 weeks post-SBRT. This specimen's treatment or condition label, interpreted: 15 Gy SBRT to primary tumor, nephrectomy 4 weeks later. To follow tumor-enriched clonotypes, peripheral blood was collected serially from radiation-treated patients at baseline and again at 2 weeks and 4 weeks after SBRT. Renal cell carcinoma with clear cell pathology was present in all patients. Genomic DNA for TCR sequencing was prepared using the QIAamp DNA Blood Mini Kit (Qiagen). The analyses included just those samples that passed every quality control check. Trimming removed 3 bases from V and 1 base from J; the gene matches leave 2 bases unexplained. From the germline V gene, CDR1 is MDHEN and CDR2 is SYDVKM. From the cysteine through the phenylalanine, the CDR3 covers 14 amino acids. Of the read, only the CDR3 DNA is kept; its 42 bases are in frame from base 1.

This clonotype was obtained from a woman between 55 and 75 years old with renal cell carcinoma. The material sequenced was blood, taken from a patient whose treatment included radiotherapy and nephrectomy. Rearrangement joined TRBV28 to TRBJ2-7, and 8 bases in between align with TRBD1. This receptor carries the CDR3 CASSLGTGSYEQYF. In nucleotide form, the sequence is TGTGCCAGCAGTTTGGGGACAGGTTCCTACGAGCAGTACTTC.